The 17 T cell receptor beta chains in this list originate from one sample, sequenced in a study of T cells in Graves' hyperthyroidism and ophthalmopathy. Amplification targeted TCR beta CDR3 regions from RNA transcripts. Using the HTBI primer set, a first-round RT-PCR was run on the TCR CDR3. TCRdb reprocessed the multiplex PCR reads with MiXCR, giving one entry per CDR3 protein. The repertoire has 380,000 or so distinct CDR3 sequences, about 19% of them found once; the top ten carry about 4%. Material for sequencing was blood. The receptors shown here come from a woman in her late teens or twenties with Graves' hyperthyroidism.

This clonotype occurred many times. The V and J genes are TRBV20-1 and TRBJ1-6; D ambiguous. V was shortened by 5 bases and J by 7 bases, with 12 bases between the two germline ends. Germline V gene lookup returns CDR1 DFQATT and CDR2 SNEGSKA (reference sequence). The CDR3 length is 13 residues. The CDR3: CSALTGTNSPLHF. The CDR3 DNA sequence: TGCAGTGCTCTGACGGGCACAAATTCACCCCTCCACTTT.

This clonotype was detected ten times or more. The V call is TRBV13, the J call TRBJ1-1; TRBD1 matches at 8 bases. The CDR3 runs 15 residues. Unmatched junction bases numbered 4, after V lost 4 bases and J lost 0 bases. Germline assignment: CDR1 PRHDT and CDR2 FYEKMQ (reference sequence). In nucleotides, the CDR3 is TGTGCCAGCAGCTCCCGGACAGGGCTGAACACTGAAGCTTTCTTT. Its protein is CASSSRTGLNTEAFF.

This clonotype was observed at least ten times. The chain couples TRBV20-1 to TRBJ2-5, with TRBD1 as a possible D gene (6 bases). Trimming stripped 3 bases from V and 5 bases from J, with 13 bases between. Germline lookup yields CDR1 DFQATT and CDR2 SNEGSKA (reference sequence). This CDR3 is 13 amino acids long. The CDR3 sequence: CSARWDTLETQYF. CDR3 in DNA: TGCAGTGCTAGGTGGGACACCCTTGAGACCCAGTACTTC.

This clonotype was seen just once. The chain combines TRBV12-3 or TRBV12-4 with TRBJ1-2; tentative D call: TRBD1 (5 bases). V lost 5 bases and J lost 4, with 11 bases in between. This CDR3 is built from 13 residues. The CDR3 protein is CASSPGGPYGYTF. CDR3 nucleotides: TGTGCCAGCAGTCCGGGGGGACCCTATGGCTACACCTTC.

The table lists this clonotype with many counts. DNA for the CDR3: TGTGCCAGCAGCGGGACAGGAGATCTGAGCTACACCTTC. This encodes CASSGTGDLSYTF. This chain joins TRBV3-1 and TRBJ1-2; 8 nucleotides agree with TRBD1. V dropped 5 bases and J dropped 9; count of bases not matched to a gene: 8. Germline V gene data show CDR1 as LGHDT and CDR2 as YNNKEL (reference sequence). The CDR3 is made up of 13 amino acids. Combining the CDR3 with reference TRBV3-1 and TRBJ1-2 gives the whole variable domain DTAVSQTPKYLVTQMGNDKSIKCEQNLGHDTMYWYKQDSKKFLKIMFSYNNKELIINETVPNRFSPKSPDKAHLNLHINSLELGDSAVYFCASSGTGDLSYTFGSGTRLTVV.

J is TRBJ1-5 and V is TRBV6-2 or TRBV6-3; TRBD1 matches at 9 bases. The CDR3 loop spans 17 amino acids. V lost 1 base, J lost 6 bases, and 10 bases stayed unmatched. Germline CDR1 reads MNHEY; CDR2 reads SVGEGT. CDR3 sequence reads: CASSYFRGQGNVQPQHF. CDR3 nucleotides: TGTGCCAGCAGTTACTTCAGAGGACAGGGGAATGTTCAGCCCCAGCATTTT.

This clonotype has at least ten counts. V usage is TRBV4-1 and J usage is TRBJ2-7; tentative D call: TRBD1 (5 bases). This CDR3 is 13 amino acids long. Per the germline V gene, CDR1 is MGHRA and CDR2 is YSYEKL. Trimming removed 0 bases at V and 6 bases at J, with 9 bases between. The CDR3, as DNA: TGCGCCAGCAGCCAAGACAGGGTGAGCGAGCAGTACTTC. Its translation: CASSQDRVSEQYF.

This clonotype was seen many times. The chain employs TRBV29-1 and TRBJ2-5, with D possibly matching TRBD1 (5 bases). Trimming removed 8 bases from V and 6 bases from J, with 16 bases in between. The CDR3 has 12 amino acids. Looked up from germline, CDR1 is SQVTM and CDR2 is ANQGSEA. CDR3 residues: CSSLNGAQTQYF. The DNA for the CDR3 is TGCAGCTCCTTGAATGGGGCTCAGACCCAGTACTTC.

The V gene is TRBV10-3, the J gene TRBJ2-5, with D hard to call. The CDR3 is 11 residues long. The germline V gene has CDR1 ENHRY and CDR2 SYGVKD. The ends were cut back, 3 bases at V and 4 bases at J, with 3 bases in the middle. DNA of the CDR3: TGTGCCATCAGTGAACGAGAGACCCAGTACTTC. This translates into CAISERETQYF.

In this sample, this clonotype turned up many times. The rearrangement uses TRBV19 and TRBJ2-7; D may be TRBD2 (6 bases). The V end was cut by 6 bases, the J end by 12 bases, with 15 bases between. This CDR3 region has 11 residues. Germline V gives CDR1 LNHDA, CDR2 SQIVND (reference sequence). The CDR3 nucleotides read TGTGCCAGTAGGGGTTCCGGGACTCCGTACTTC. It specifies CASRGSGTPYF.

This clonotype was found many times. The chain is built from TRBV29-1 and TRBJ2-2; 7 bases are shared with TRBD1. The V gene end was trimmed by 6 bases and the J gene end by 8 bases; junction bases not matched to a gene: 9. There are 13 residues in the CDR3. From germline, CDR1 is SQVTM and CDR2 ANQGSEA. The CDR3 region is CSVEQGNGGELFF. CDR3 in DNA: TGCAGCGTGGAACAGGGGAATGGAGGGGAGCTGTTTTTT.

This clonotype was found many times. The chain links TRBV6-5 to TRBJ2-7; 7 bases align to TRBD2. V gave up 2 bases and J gave up 0 bases; unmatched junction bases: 7. Germline CDR1 and CDR2: MNHEY and SVGAGI. The length of the CDR3 is 16 residues. The CDR3 protein is CASSYPKRGNSYEQYF. The DNA for the CDR3 is TGTGCCAGCAGTTACCCGAAGCGGGGAAACTCCTACGAGCAGTACTTC.

There are many counts of this clonotype. This sequence joins TRBV11-2 and TRBJ2-5, with D tentatively TRBD1 or TRBD2 (6 bases each). The ends were cut back, 4 bases at V and 2 bases at J, with 14 bases in the middle. Germline V gene sequence: CDR1 SGHAT, CDR2 FQNNGV. The CDR3 loop spans 15 amino acids. CDR3 region: CASSSGGSGQETQYF. The CDR3, as DNA: TGTGCCAGCAGCTCCGGGGGCAGCGGGCAAGAGACCCAGTACTTC.

This clonotype came up a few times. This chain joins TRBV11-2 and TRBJ2-5, with D unresolved. In germline, CDR1 is SGHAT, CDR2 FQNNGV. This CDR3 has 12 amino acids. Trimming removed 5 bases from V and 6 bases from J, with 10 bases in between. Written as DNA, the CDR3 is TGTGCCAGCAGCCGAACCCTAAAGACCCAGTACTTC. Its translation is CASSRTLKTQYF.

This clonotype has just a few counts. V usage is TRBV11-2 and J usage is TRBJ1-4; D might be TRBD1 (5 bases). The CDR3 covers 16 residues. V dropped 4 bases and J dropped 2 bases, with 14 bases sitting between them. The germline V gene encodes CDR1 SGHAT and CDR2 FQNNGV. The CDR3 nucleotides are TGTGCCAGCAGCTGGGGTGGGGCAGGGACTAATGAAAAACTGTTTTTT. Protein product: CASSWGGAGTNEKLFF.

The chain links TRBV20-1 to TRBJ1-2, with D possibly TRBD1 on 6 matching bases. The CDR3 extends over 11 amino acids. V gave up 4 bases and J gave up 8 bases, with 11 bases separating them. Germline V lookup: CDR1 DFQATT, CDR2 SNEGSKA (reference sequence). This chain's CDR3 is CSATPRGGYTF. The DNA for the CDR3 is TGCAGTGCTACCCCCAGGGGAGGCTACACCTTC.

This clonotype was detected many times. The rearrangement links TRBV20-1 to TRBJ2-5, with 8 bases matching TRBD2. V was clipped by 2 bases and J by 5 bases; unmatched bases: 7. Germline CDR1 is DFQATT and CDR2 is SNEGSKA (reference sequence). This CDR3 has 14 residues. CDR3 DNA sequence: TGCAGTGCTAGAAAGGCAGCGGGGGCTGAGACCCAGTACTTC. Protein: CSARKAAGAETQYF.